These 26 T cell receptor beta chains share one sample of origin, sequenced in a study of T cell responses to AZD1222 COVID-19 vaccine. Assay: immunoSEQ multiplex PCR; the TCRdb copy retains only in-frame clones and omits some. The table lists about 120,000 clones, around nine tenths of them singletons. Sequences were derived from peripheral blood, sampled on day 0 of AZD1222 vaccination. The source of these receptors is an adult in good health.

The rearrangement uses TRBV18 and TRBJ2-1; 9 bases are a match to TRBD1. The V segment lost 2 bases and the J segment 5 bases; nucleotides outside the gene matches: 1. This CDR3 comprises 14 residues. Germline V CDR1 and CDR2: KGHSH, LQKENI. CDR3 in amino acids: CASSPTGGNNEQFF. The CDR3 DNA is TGTGCCAGCTCACCAACAGGGGGCAACAATGAGCAGTTCTTC.

This clone was recorded once. The rearrangement uses TRBV19 and TRBJ1-2; D is undetermined. The V gene lost 6 bases and the J gene lost 1 base, with 15 bases spanning the gap. CDR3 length: 15 amino acids. Germline V gene sequence: CDR1 LNHDA, CDR2 SQIVND (reference sequence). The CDR3 spells CASSAPDRGNYGYTF. CDR3 sequence (DNA): TGTGCCAGTAGCGCCCCAGACCGGGGTAACTATGGCTACACCTTC.

CDR3 sequence (DNA): TGCAGCGTCGGAGGACAGAGGGATTCACCCCTCCACTTT. Its translation: CSVGGQRDSPLHF. The gene calls are TRBV29-1 and TRBJ1-6; possible D gene TRBD1, 6 bases. The V end was cut by 6 bases, the J end by 8 bases, with 14 bases between. Per the germline V gene, CDR1 is SQVTM and CDR2 is ANQGSEA. The CDR3 loop spans 13 amino acids. The full variable domain, completed using reference TRBV29-1 and TRBJ1-6, is SAVISQKPSRDICQRGTSLTIQCQVDSQVTMMFWYRQQPGQSLTLIATANQGSEATYESGFVIDKFPISRPNLTFSTLTVSNMSPEDSSIYLCSVGGQRDSPLHFGNGTRLTVT.

The chain combines TRBV3-1 (or the pseudogene TRBV3-2) with TRBJ1-1, with TRBD1 as a possible D gene (5 bases). V lost 6 bases and J lost 1, with 15 bases in between. The CDR3 runs to 15 residues. Germline V gene data show CDR1 as LGHDT and CDR2 as YNNKEL (reference sequence). The DNA for the CDR3 is TGTGCCAGCAGTCAAACCCCAGGGCCGAACACTGAAGCTTTCTTT. It specifies CASSQTPGPNTEAFF.

The chain has TRBV7-6 and TRBJ2-1, with 11 bases aligning to TRBD2. The germline CDR1 and CDR2 sequences are SGHVS and FNYEAQ. The CDR3 length is 16 residues. Unmatched junction bases numbered 5, after V lost 0 bases and J lost 7 bases. The CDR3 sequence is CASSLASGGAPNEQFF. CDR3 bases: TGTGCCAGCAGCTTAGCTAGCGGGGGGGCCCCGAATGAGCAGTTCTTC.

The chain combines TRBV20-1 with TRBJ1-5, with D possibly being TRBD1 (5 bases). This CDR3 has 14 residues. CDR1 DFQATT and CDR2 SNEGSKA come from the germline V gene (reference sequence). The ends were cut back, 3 bases at V and 4 bases at J, with 13 bases in the middle. CDR3 in amino acids: CSASSQAGNQPQHF. The DNA of the CDR3 is TGCAGTGCTAGTAGCCAGGCAGGGAATCAGCCCCAGCATTTT.

The chain links TRBV19 to TRBJ1-4; unclear D gene. The CDR3 has 15 amino acids. CDR1 and CDR2 from the germline V gene are LNHDA and SQIVND (reference sequence). V was trimmed by 3 bases and J by 0 bases, leaving 8 bases between them. For the CDR3, the DNA is TGTGCCAGTAGTATTATCACACCAACTAATGAAAAACTGTTTTTT. The encoded protein is CASSIITPTNEKLFF.

There are a few counts of this clone. V gene TRBV4-2 combines with J gene TRBJ2-2; D remains ambiguous. The CDR3 is 13 amino acids. Between the trimmed V and J ends, which lost 2 bases and 6 bases, there was a span of 7 bases. Germline V gene sequence: CDR1 LGHNA, CDR2 YNFKEQ. CDR3 in amino acids: CASSQPSPGELFF. CDR3 in DNA: TGTGCCAGCAGCCAACCGTCGCCCGGGGAGCTGTTTTTT.

CDR3 protein: CASTPRGRGAFF. The DNA for the CDR3 is TGTGCCAGCACCCCCAGGGGCCGAGGTGCTTTCTTT. The chain joins TRBV5-5 to TRBJ1-1; tentative D call: TRBD1 (6 bases). Deletions cut 6 bases from V and 11 bases from J, with 17 bases between. Germline V gene data show CDR1 as SGHKS and CDR2 as YYEKEE (reference sequence). CDR3 size: 12 residues. Drawing the rest from reference TRBV5-5 and TRBJ1-1, the complete variable domain is DAGVTQSPTHLIKTRGQQVTLRCSPISGHKSVSWYQQVLGQGPQFIFQYYEKEERGRGNFPDRFSARQFPNYSSELNVNALLLGDSALYLCASTPRGRGAFFGQGTRLTVV.

The chain is built from TRBV5-5 and TRBJ1-2, with D unclear. The CDR3 is 12 amino acids. V was cut by 0 bases and J by 8 bases, with 8 bases left in between. Germline CDR1 SGHKS, CDR2 YYEKEE (reference sequence). The CDR3 loop reads CASSLDSRGYTF. In DNA form, the CDR3 reads TGTGCCAGCAGCTTGGACTCAAGGGGCTACACCTTC.

The chain couples TRBV18 to TRBJ1-4, with D unclear. The V and J ends lost 3 bases and 1 base respectively, with 12 bases between them. CDR1 is KGHSH, CDR2 LQKENI, per germline. The CDR3 consists of 16 residues. For the CDR3, the DNA is TGTGCCAGCTCACCTCAAAGTCGGAGAACTAATGAAAAACTGTTTTTT. The encoded protein is CASSPQSRRTNEKLFF.

V gene TRBV6-5 combines with J gene TRBJ2-7; D assignment may be TRBD1 or TRBD2 (5 bases each). Germline CDR1 MNHEY, CDR2 SVGAGI. With 2 bases removed from V and 2 bases from J, the gap between germline ends came to 16 bases. The CDR3 is made up of 16 amino acids. The CDR3 nucleotides read TGTGCCAGCAGTTACCACGGGACGGGAAGGGCCTACGAGCAGTACTTC. This codes for CASSYHGTGRAYEQYF.

V and J are TRBV7-9 and TRBJ1-1; D unresolved. CDR3 length: 11 residues. V lost 8 bases and J 1 base, leaving 5 bases between the germline ends. Germline values: CDR1 SEHNR, CDR2 FQNEAQ (reference sequence). CDR3 DNA: TGTGCCAGCGGGAGGAACACTGAAGCTTTCTTT. Encoded protein: CASGRNTEAFF.

The V gene is TRBV19, the J gene TRBJ2-1, with TRBD1 matching over 9 bases. Germline values: CDR1 LNHDA, CDR2 SQIVND (reference sequence). J was trimmed by 0 bases and V by 0 bases; bases with no gene match: 9. The CDR3 extends over 19 amino acids. The CDR3 sequence: CASSIDHARTGASYNEQFF. The DNA of the CDR3 is TGTGCCAGTAGTATAGATCATGCGAGGACAGGGGCCTCCTACAATGAGCAGTTCTTC.

This clone showed up just once. The rearrangement joins TRBV6-5 to TRBJ1-2; D is unresolved. The V and J ends lost 8 bases and 4 bases respectively, with 11 bases between them. The CDR3 contains 12 residues. Per the germline V gene, CDR1 is MNHEY and CDR2 is SVGAGI. For the CDR3, the DNA is TGTGCCAGCTGGAGTGGATCCTATGGCTACACCTTC. It codes for CASWSGSYGYTF.

The chain couples TRBV6-5 to TRBJ1-2; D is perhaps TRBD1 (5 bases). Between the trimmed V and J ends, which lost 10 bases and 4 bases, there was a span of 16 bases. Germline CDR1 and CDR2: MNHEY and SVGAGI. The CDR3 covers 13 residues. In nucleotides, the CDR3 is TGTGCCACCAAATGGGGGGGGAGCTATGGCTACACCTTC. Its protein product is CATKWGGSYGYTF.

The sample holds a few counts of this clone. The chain carries TRBV19 and TRBJ1-5; D remains unclear. The V end lost 3 bases, the J end lost 7 bases, and 16 bases lay between the germline ends. In germline, CDR1 is LNHDA, CDR2 SQIVND (reference sequence). The CDR3 consists of 15 residues. CDR3 residues: CASSIERSQVQPQHF. DNA of the CDR3: TGTGCCAGTAGTATTGAGAGGAGTCAGGTACAGCCCCAGCATTTT.

Note on this clone: This sample includes further DNA sequences coding for the same CDR3. The gene calls are TRBV6-5 and TRBJ1-4, with TRBD1 matching 9 bases. Germline CDR1 MNHEY, CDR2 SVGAGI. CDR3 length: 14 amino acids. V gave up 6 bases and J gave up 5 bases; unmatched junction bases: 4. CDR3 region: CASRAGTGNEKLFF. DNA of the CDR3: TGTGCCAGCAGAGCCGGGACAGGGAATGAAAAACTGTTTTTT.

This chain connects TRBV19 to TRBJ1-1; D is possibly TRBD1 (6 bases). The ends were cut back, 1 base at V and 0 bases at J, with 9 bases in the middle. The CDR3 consists of 15 residues. The germline V gene has CDR1 LNHDA and CDR2 SQIVND (reference sequence). The CDR3 here is CASSIVRTVNTEAFF. The CDR3 bases are TGTGCCAGTAGTATAGTCCGGACAGTGAACACTGAAGCTTTCTTT.

This clone was observed once. The chain is built from TRBV11-3 and TRBJ2-2; D gene unclear. Germline V gene sequence: CDR1 SGHNT, CDR2 YENEEA. Trimming shortened V by 5 bases and J by 5 bases, and 9 bases separated the two germline ends. This CDR3 has 13 amino acids. This CDR3 is CASSATRTGELFF. The CDR3, as DNA: TGTGCCAGCAGCGCAACAAGGACCGGGGAGCTGTTTTTT. Full variable domain (missing parts from reference TRBV11-3 and TRBJ2-2): EAGVVQSPRYKIIEKKQPVAFWCNPISGHNTLYWYLQNLGQGPELLIRYENEEAVDDSQLPKDRFSAERLKGVDSTLKIQPAELGDSAVYLCASSATRTGELFFGEGSRLTVL.

V is TRBV7-9 and J is TRBJ2-7; no reliable D call. V was clipped by 4 bases and J by 2 bases, with 15 bases between them. The germline V gene has CDR1 SEHNR and CDR2 FQNEAQ (reference sequence). This CDR3 spans 15 amino acids. CDR3 bases: TGTGCCAGCAGCTCACCCGAAAGATCTACCTACGAGCAGTACTTC. Encoded protein: CASSSPERSTYEQYF.

This clone was seen only a few times. The chain employs TRBV15 and TRBJ1-1; unclear D gene. Trimming took 8 bases from V and 3 from J, leaving 10 bases between them. Germline V gene sequence: CDR1 LNHNV, CDR2 YYDKDF (reference sequence). The CDR3 is 12 amino acids. For the CDR3, the DNA is TGTGCCACCGCAGTCTCGGACACTGAAGCTTTCTTT. Protein sequence: CATAVSDTEAFF.

The CDR3 loop is CASSVLGRGNTEAFF. CDR3 in DNA: TGTGCCAGCAGCGTTTTAGGCAGGGGTAACACTGAAGCTTTCTTT. V is TRBV9 and J is TRBJ1-1; D may be TRBD1 (6 bases). Germline lookup yields CDR1 SGDLS and CDR2 YYNGEE. The length of the CDR3 is 15 residues. V was pared by 2 bases and J by 2 bases, with 13 bases between.

This clone was recorded only once. CDR3 in DNA: TGTGCCAGCAGCTACTTTGAAGGCGCGGGGCTAAGGGACTATGGCTACACCTTC. This encodes CASSYFEGAGLRDYGYTF. The rearrangement joins TRBV7-9 to TRBJ1-2; a weak D match, TRBD1 (5 bases). The CDR3 contains 18 residues. Germline V CDR1 and CDR2: SEHNR, FQNEAQ (reference sequence). V was trimmed by 4 bases and J by 3 bases, leaving 24 bases between them.

This chain links TRBV6-5 with TRBJ1-1, with D maybe TRBD1 (5 bases). Germline V gene sequence: CDR1 MNHEY, CDR2 SVGAGI. This CDR3 region has 14 residues. Trimming stripped 9 bases from V and 1 base from J, with 15 bases between. The CDR3 sequence is CASFQRTPNTEAFF. The CDR3 region has the DNA TGTGCCAGTTTTCAGCGGACACCGAACACTGAAGCTTTCTTT.

The V gene is TRBV7-3, the J gene TRBJ2-7; tentatively, D is TRBD1 (6 bases). This CDR3 has 13 residues. Germline V gives CDR1 SGHTA, CDR2 FQGTGA. Trimming shortened V by 5 bases and J by 2 bases, and 10 bases separated the two germline ends. CDR3 nucleotides: TGTGCCAGCAGCCCCAGGGGAGCCTACGAGCAGTACTTC. Translated, it gives CASSPRGAYEQYF.